A single sample gave rise to the 32 T cell receptor beta chains below, sequenced in a study of blood T cell repertoires in COVID-19. Sequencing was performed with immunoSEQ multiplex PCR; in TCRdb, only in-frame clones are kept and a portion is missing. This sample yields about 370,000 clones, of which roughly nine tenths are seen a single time; 0.95% to 1.1% belongs to the top ten. The specimen was PBMCs or T cells enriched from blood (not recorded which). The receptors here all came from a man younger than 35 who had recovered from COVID-19.

The J gene is TRBJ2-1, the V gene TRBV4-3; D gene ambiguous. Germline V CDR1 and CDR2: LGHNA, YSLEER. The CDR3 is made up of 14 amino acids. The V gene lost 1 base and the J gene lost 6 bases, with 10 bases spanning the gap. The CDR3 region is CASSQGLRGNEQFF. For the CDR3, the DNA is TGCGCCAGCAGCCAAGGGCTTCGAGGCAATGAGCAGTTCTTC.

This clone was recorded only once. This chain uses TRBV9 with TRBJ2-3; TRBD2 matches 11 bases. CDR1 and CDR2 from the germline V gene are SGDLS and YYNGEE. CDR3 length: 16 residues. The V segment lost 3 bases and the J segment 2 bases; nucleotides outside the gene matches: 5. In nucleotides, the CDR3 is TGTGCCAGCAGCGGACGACTAGCGGGACTCACAGATACGCAGTATTTT. It translates to CASSGRLAGLTDTQYF.

The chain couples TRBV9 to TRBJ2-1, with 7 bases identical to TRBD1. CDR1 and CDR2 (germline): SGDLS, YYNGEE. The J segment lost 1 base and the V segment lost 2 bases, leaving 3 bases of the junction unmatched. This CDR3 is 15 amino acids long. In nucleotides, the CDR3 is TGTGCCAGCAGCGTCACAGGGGTGTCCTACAATGAGCAGTTCTTC. Protein: CASSVTGVSYNEQFF. The full variable domain, completed using reference TRBV9 and TRBJ2-1, is DSGVTQTPKHLITATGQRVTLRCSPRSGDLSVYWYQQSLDQGLQFLIQYYNGEERAKGNILERFSAQQFPDLHSELNLSSLELGDSALYFCASSVTGVSYNEQFFGPGTRLTVL.

The V and J genes are TRBV5-1 and TRBJ1-2, with a possible D match to TRBD1 (6 bases). The CDR3 contains 12 residues. Trimming took 2 bases from V and 8 from J, leaving 10 bases between them. CDR1 and CDR2 from the germline V gene are SGHRS and YFSETQ. CDR3 DNA sequence: TGCGCCAGCAGCTTTGCAGGGGACGGCTACACCTTC. Protein sequence: CASSFAGDGYTF. Based on the CDR3 plus reference TRBV5-1 and TRBJ1-2, the full variable domain is KAGVTQTPRYLIKTRGQQVTLSCSPISGHRSVSWYQQTPGQGLQFLFEYFSETQRNKGNFPGRFSGRQFSNSRSEMNVSTLELGDSALYLCASSFAGDGYTFGSGTRLTVV.

This clone was counted once. The chain joins TRBV5-1 to TRBJ1-6; TRBD1 agrees at 8 bases. V was pared by 2 bases and J by 10 bases, with 5 bases of the junction left unmatched. Germline CDR1 reads SGHRS; CDR2 reads YFSETQ. This CDR3 is built from 14 residues. DNA for the CDR3: TGCGCCAGCAGCTTTGGACAGGGAATGTCACCCCTCCACTTT. The encoded protein is CASSFGQGMSPLHF.

V is TRBV3-1 (or the pseudogene TRBV3-2) and J is TRBJ1-1, with TRBD1 identical over 9 bases. J was trimmed by 1 base and V by 4 bases; bases with no gene match: 1. This CDR3 contains 14 residues. CDR1 LGHDT and CDR2 YNNKEL come from the germline V gene (reference sequence). DNA of the CDR3: TGTGCCAGCAGCCCACAGGGGGCGAACACTGAAGCTTTCTTT. Amino acid sequence: CASSPQGANTEAFF.

This clone was seen only once. This CDR3 is CASKRDTSNQPQHF. In nucleotides, the CDR3 is TGTGCCAGCAAACGGGACACCAGCAATCAGCCCCAGCATTTT. J is TRBJ1-5 and V is TRBV28; TRBD1 is a possible D gene (6 bases). V lost 7 bases to trimming and J lost 1 base, with 11 bases between them. The germline V gene encodes CDR1 MDHEN and CDR2 SYDVKM. The CDR3 contains 14 residues.

The rearrangement uses TRBV13 and TRBJ2-2; TRBD2 matches at 7 bases. The CDR3 has 13 residues. The germline gives CDR1 PRHDT, CDR2 FYEKMQ (reference sequence). The J segment lost 4 bases and the V segment lost 7 bases, leaving 3 bases of the junction unmatched. The CDR3 spells CASTGEGTGELFF. The CDR3 DNA reads as TGTGCCAGCACGGGGGAGGGCACCGGGGAGCTGTTTTTT.

The rearrangement links TRBV7-8 to TRBJ1-5; D might be TRBD1 (5 bases). Germline CDR1 and CDR2: SGHVS and FQNEAQ. There are 13 residues in the CDR3. The germline V and J ends were trimmed by 1 base and 11 bases, with 12 bases remaining between them. This CDR3 is CASSLERGTAQHF. CDR3 nucleotides: TGTGCCAGCAGCTTAGAAAGGGGAACGGCCCAGCATTTT.

This chain links TRBV21-1 with TRBJ2-7; the table names TRBD1, a call not compared with the DNA. TRBV21-1 is flagged as a pseudogene. This CDR3 has 16 residues. CDR3 amino acids: CASSKELGQGFNEQYF. The CDR3 region has the DNA TGTGCCAGCAGCAAAGAATTGGGACAGGGCTTTAACGAGCAGTACTTC.

The rearrangement links TRBV7-2 to TRBJ1-2; D is ambiguous. The CDR3 sequence is 12 residues long. Germline CDR1 and CDR2: SGHTA and FQGNSA. Trimming stripped 1 base from V and 8 bases from J, with 8 bases between. The CDR3 nucleotides read TGTGCCAGCAGCTTAGTTGGGCGCGGCTACACCTTC. Its protein product is CASSLVGRGYTF. Full variable domain (outside the CDR3, taken from reference TRBV7-2 and TRBJ1-2): GAGVSQSPSNKVTEKGKDVELRCDPISGHTALYWYRQSLGQGLEFLIYFQGNSAPDKSGLPSDRFSAERTGGSVSTLTIQRTQQEDSAVYLCASSLVGRGYTFGSGTRLTVV.

This chain links TRBV4-3 with TRBJ2-7; the match to TRBD2 covers 9 bases. Germline-derived CDR1 and CDR2 are LGHNA and YSLEER. This CDR3 has 18 residues. V trimming: 0 bases; J trimming: 3 bases; junction bases outside the gene matches: 12. In nucleotides, the CDR3 is TGCGCCAGCAGCCAAGAAGGTCCGTCTAGCGGGACGAACTACGAGCAGTACTTC. It yields the protein CASSQEGPSSGTNYEQYF.

The chain couples TRBV28 to TRBJ2-5; 8 bases match TRBD2. CDR3 length: 16 amino acids. Germline V gene sequence: CDR1 MDHEN, CDR2 SYDVKM. The ends lost 6 bases at V and 0 bases at J; junction bases unmatched: 9. CDR3: CASSRLAGKNQETQYF. The CDR3 DNA reads as TGTGCCAGCAGCCGTTTAGCGGGGAAGAACCAAGAGACCCAGTACTTC. The complete variable domain, with remaining parts taken from reference TRBV28 and TRBJ2-5, reads DVKVTQSSRYLVKRTGEKVFLECVQDMDHENMFWYRQDPGLGLRLIYFSYDVKMKEKGDIPEGYSVSREKKERFSLILESASTNQTSMYLCASSRLAGKNQETQYFGPGTRLLVL.

The chain has TRBV2 and TRBJ2-3, with D tentatively TRBD2 (5 bases). The CDR3 extends over 13 amino acids. Germline values: CDR1 SNHLY, CDR2 FYNNEI. V was trimmed by 7 bases and J by 2 bases, leaving 10 bases between them. CDR3 in DNA: TGTGCCAGCAATCAGCGGCCCACAGATACGCAGTATTTT. As protein: CASNQRPTDTQYF.

The chain recombines TRBV6-5 with TRBJ2-7; TRBD1 matches at 10 bases. Germline V gives CDR1 MNHEY, CDR2 SVGAGI. The J segment lost 4 bases and the V segment lost 6 bases, leaving 9 bases of the junction unmatched. The CDR3 contains 15 residues. The CDR3 nucleotides are TGTGCCAGCAGCCCGTGGGACAGGGGAAAGTACGAGCAGTACTTC. Translating gives CASSPWDRGKYEQYF.

The chain uses TRBV4-2 and TRBJ1-5; D is unresolved. V was shortened by 0 bases and J by 4 bases, with 10 bases between the two germline ends. The CDR3 has 15 residues. Germline lookup yields CDR1 LGHNA and CDR2 YNFKEQ. This chain's CDR3 is CASSQDLLINQPQHF. The DNA of the CDR3 is TGTGCCAGCAGCCAAGATTTGTTAATTAATCAGCCCCAGCATTTT.

DNA for the CDR3: TGTGCCAGCAGCGTCTCAGCGGGAGGAACCTACGAGCAGTACTTC. Amino acid sequence: CASSVSAGGTYEQYF. This chain uses TRBV9 with TRBJ2-7; 9 nucleotides match TRBD2. The CDR3 covers 15 residues. From germline, CDR1 is SGDLS and CDR2 YYNGEE. V was clipped by 2 bases and J by 2 bases; unmatched bases: 5. Using reference TRBV9 and TRBJ2-7 for the parts outside the CDR3, the full variable domain is DSGVTQTPKHLITATGQRVTLRCSPRSGDLSVYWYQQSLDQGLQFLIQYYNGEERAKGNILERFSAQQFPDLHSELNLSSLELGDSALYFCASSVSAGGTYEQYFGPGTRLTVT.

V is TRBV7-9 and J is TRBJ1-1; 7 bases match TRBD1. V shed 5 bases and J 6 bases; nucleotides not matched to a gene: 6. The CDR3 loop spans 13 amino acids. Germline CDR1 reads SEHNR; CDR2 reads FQNEAQ (reference sequence). The CDR3 region has the DNA TGTGCCAGCAGCCCGACAGGGATTGCTGAAGCTTTCTTT. Protein: CASSPTGIAEAFF.

The chain uses TRBV5-1 and TRBJ2-3, with 13 bases identical to TRBD2. Germline V CDR1 and CDR2: SGHRS, YFSETQ. J was trimmed by 4 bases and V by 4 bases; bases with no gene match: 3. The CDR3 spans 15 residues. CDR3 residues: CASSRTSGRADTQYF. The CDR3 DNA sequence: TGCGCCAGCAGCAGGACTAGCGGGAGAGCAGATACGCAGTATTTT.

Worth noting for this clone: Other DNA sequences in the sample encode the same CDR3. The chain carries TRBV7-9 and TRBJ2-7; tentative D call: TRBD2 (7 bases). CDR3 length: 13 residues. Between the trimmed V and J ends, which lost 0 bases and 5 bases, there was a span of 8 bases. From germline, CDR1 is SEHNR and CDR2 FQNEAQ (reference sequence). CDR3: CASSLAGGDEQYF. The CDR3, as DNA: TGTGCCAGCAGCTTAGCAGGGGGGGACGAGCAGTACTTC. The full variable domain, rest sourced from reference TRBV7-9 and TRBJ2-7, is DTGVSQNPRHKITKRGQNVTFRCDPISEHNRLYWYRQTLGQGPEFLTYFQNEAQLEKSRLLSDRFSAERPKGSFSTLEIQRTEQGDSAMYLCASSLAGGDEQYFGPGTRLTVT.

This chain connects TRBV29-1 to TRBJ2-1; 8 bases are shared with TRBD1. With 6 bases clipped from V and 13 bases from J, the junction kept 11 bases outside the gene matches. The CDR3 contains 12 residues. CDR1 and CDR2 from the germline V gene are SQVTM and ANQGSEA. CDR3 region: CSVARDRGYQFF. CDR3 DNA sequence: TGCAGCGTAGCTAGAGACAGGGGTTACCAGTTCTTC.

The chain links TRBV18 to TRBJ1-5; no definite D call. Trimming took 1 base from V and 0 from J, leaving 7 bases between them. Germline lookup yields CDR1 KGHSH and CDR2 LQKENI. The CDR3 totals 15 residues. Here the CDR3 reads CASSPRPYSNQPQHF. CDR3 nucleotides: TGTGCCAGCTCACCACGCCCCTATAGCAATCAGCCCCAGCATTTT.

V gene TRBV9 combines with J gene TRBJ1-1; D gene ambiguous. Germline V gene lookup returns CDR1 SGDLS and CDR2 YYNGEE. With 3 bases removed from V and 3 bases from J, the gap between germline ends came to 15 bases. CDR3 length: 15 amino acids. The CDR3 protein is CASSGSQAWHTEAFF. The DNA for the CDR3 is TGTGCCAGCAGCGGGTCGCAGGCGTGGCACACTGAAGCTTTCTTT.

This chain uses TRBV20-1 with TRBJ2-1; TRBD2 aligns across 10 bases. This CDR3 contains 15 residues. CDR1 is DFQATT, CDR2 SNEGSKA, per germline (reference sequence). V lost 3 bases to trimming and J lost 10 bases; unmatched junction nucleotides: 12. The CDR3 here is CSASQTSGVHGEQFF. The CDR3 coding sequence is TGCAGTGCTAGTCAAACTAGCGGGGTACATGGGGAGCAGTTCTTC.

V gene TRBV7-2 combines with J gene TRBJ1-1, with 7 positions matching TRBD1. The CDR3 extends over 14 amino acids. With V trimmed by 2 bases and J by 9 bases, 9 bases remained unmatched. Germline V CDR1 and CDR2: SGHTA, FQGNSA. The chain's CDR3 is CASSLRRGQKQAFF. For the CDR3, the DNA is TGTGCCAGCAGCTTACGGAGGGGACAGAAACAAGCTTTCTTT.

This rearrangement joins TRBV5-1 to TRBJ1-1; no clear D. This CDR3 is built from 14 residues. V lost 2 bases and J lost 0, with 8 bases in between. CDR1 SGHRS and CDR2 YFSETQ come from the germline V gene. CDR3 loop: CASSLLIMNTEAFF. The CDR3 nucleotides are TGCGCCAGCAGCTTACTAATCATGAACACTGAAGCTTTCTTT.

The chain links TRBV4-1 to TRBJ2-1; 9 nucleotides line up with TRBD1. Germline assignment: CDR1 MGHRA and CDR2 YSYEKL. This CDR3 contains 14 residues. Germline trimming cut 4 bases from V and 8 bases from J; bases unmatched to any gene: 6. For the CDR3, the DNA is TGCGCCAGCAGCCCCGGGACAGGGCGAGATGAGCAGTTCTTC. It encodes CASSPGTGRDEQFF.

This clone showed up just once. The J gene is TRBJ2-7, the V gene TRBV4-1, with 11 bases fitting TRBD2. CDR1 MGHRA and CDR2 YSYEKL come from the germline V gene. V dropped 0 bases and J dropped 3; count of bases not matched to a gene: 1. CDR3 length: 15 amino acids. The CDR3 sequence is CASSQDSGGGYEQYF. Written as DNA, the CDR3 is TGCGCCAGCAGCCAAGATAGCGGGGGGGGCTACGAGCAGTACTTC.

The CDR3 DNA is TGTGCCAGCAGCTCGCGGACTAGTTCAGCCAATGAGCAGTTCTTC. This sequence encodes CASSSRTSSANEQFF. This chain links TRBV9 with TRBJ2-1; 7 bases align to TRBD2. The CDR3 covers 15 residues. Germline CDR1 reads SGDLS; CDR2 reads YYNGEE. J was trimmed by 6 bases and V by 4 bases; bases with no gene match: 10.

The chain carries TRBV3-1 (or the pseudogene TRBV3-2) and TRBJ1-1; D not certain. V was cut by 4 bases and J by 1 base, with 10 bases left in between. The CDR3 loop spans 14 amino acids. The germline gives CDR1 LGHDT, CDR2 YNNKEL (reference sequence). Here the CDR3 reads CASSLRSTNTEAFF. DNA of the CDR3: TGTGCCAGCAGCCTTCGCTCTACGAACACTGAAGCTTTCTTT.

J is TRBJ2-3 and V is TRBV2; 8 bases line up with TRBD2. After removal of 8 bases from V and 5 bases from J, the junction contained 9 bases not matched to a gene. Germline CDR1 and CDR2: SNHLY and FYNNEI. The CDR3 totals 14 residues. CDR3 residues: CASAIAGRLDTQYF. The CDR3 nucleotides read TGTGCCAGCGCTATAGCGGGACGACTAGATACGCAGTATTTT.

The rearrangement links TRBV28 to TRBJ1-4; TRBD1 aligns across 11 bases. Germline values: CDR1 MDHEN, CDR2 SYDVKM. The CDR3 totals 17 residues. Trimming at V came to 6 bases and at J to 7 bases, leaving 13 bases not matched to a gene. CDR3 protein: CASSPNGQGASREKLFF. CDR3 nucleotide sequence: TGTGCCAGCAGCCCGAACGGACAGGGGGCGAGTCGTGAAAAACTGTTTTTT.